This passage covers 21 T cell receptor beta chains from one sample sequenced in a study of CD8 T cells in ankylosing spondylitis. TCRdb analysed the 5' RACE reads with MiXCR anew, one entry per CDR3 protein. The sample lists approximately 140,000 distinct CDR3 sequences; approximately 48% were seen once. The sample taken for sequencing was synovial fluid, either unsorted or a sorted T cell fraction (not recorded which). Every receptor here comes from a male donor with ankylosing spondylitis.

The genes are TRBV7-9 and TRBJ2-7, with TRBD1 matching 11 bases. The V and J ends lost 5 bases and 2 bases, in that order; junction bases with no gene match: 8. The CDR3 is made up of 16 amino acids. Germline V gives CDR1 SEHNR, CDR2 FQNEAQ (reference sequence). In DNA form, the CDR3 reads TGTGCCAGCAGCCTCCTTCCGGGACAGGGGGCCTACGAGCAGTACTTC. It specifies CASSLLPGQGAYEQYF.

The chain is built from TRBV20-1 and TRBJ2-5; TRBD1 agrees at 7 bases. V shed 2 bases and J 5 bases; nucleotides not matched to a gene: 5. Per germline, CDR1 DFQATT and CDR2 SNEGSKA (reference sequence). The CDR3 contains 13 residues. The DNA for the CDR3 is TGCAGTGCTAGAATAGGGGGCCGGGAGACCCAGTACTTC. Its protein product is CSARIGGRETQYF.

This clonotype occurred many times. The chain is built from TRBV19 and TRBJ2-5, with D unresolved. The CDR3 has 13 amino acids. The germline CDR1 and CDR2 sequences are LNHDA and SQIVND (reference sequence). Trimming cost V 5 bases and J 2 bases, with 9 bases left between them. CDR3 in DNA: TGTGCCAGTAGTGTCCGGGCGCAAGAGACCCAGTACTTC. This translates into CASSVRAQETQYF.

This clonotype was found a few times. This chain links TRBV6-5 with TRBJ1-2; TRBD1 aligns across 8 bases. Losses at the gene ends were 0 bases for V and 4 bases for J; bases not matched to a gene: 10. Per germline, CDR1 MNHEY and CDR2 SVGAGI. The CDR3 contains 17 residues. In nucleotides, the CDR3 is TGTGCCAGCAGTTACTCGGGGGGGCAGGGGGCCTTCTATGGCTACACCTTC. Amino acid sequence: CASSYSGGQGAFYGYTF.

There are many counts of this clonotype. The genes are TRBV4-1 and TRBJ2-7, with TRBD2 matching over 7 bases. The germline CDR1 and CDR2 sequences are MGHRA and YSYEKL. This CDR3 region has 14 residues. The V and J ends lost 1 base and 6 bases, in that order; junction bases with no gene match: 6. The CDR3 sequence: CASSQGAGAVEQYF. The CDR3 bases are TGCGCCAGCAGCCAAGGGGCGGGAGCAGTCGAGCAGTACTTC.

This clonotype was seen only a few times. The chain combines TRBV12-3 or TRBV12-4 with TRBJ1-5, with 10 bases identical to TRBD1. J was trimmed by 2 bases and V by 5 bases; bases with no gene match: 6. This CDR3 comprises 16 residues. CDR3 amino acids: CASSPGTGVRNQPQHF. The CDR3 nucleotides are TGTGCCAGCAGTCCTGGGACAGGGGTTCGCAATCAGCCCCAGCATTTT.

J is TRBJ2-1 and V is TRBV5-1; D is uncertain. Trimming pared 1 base from V and 4 bases from J, leaving 15 bases between. Germline CDR1 reads SGHRS; CDR2 reads YFSETQ. The CDR3 covers 16 residues. The CDR3 DNA is TGCGCCAGCAGCTTGTGGGCCGCCGACCCATACAATGAGCAGTTCTTC. Encoded protein: CASSLWAADPYNEQFF.

This clonotype is medium-sized (0.01 to 0.1%) in the sample. The chain is built from TRBV4-3 and TRBJ2-2; 8 nucleotides agree with TRBD1. Germline trimming cut 4 bases from V and 8 bases from J; bases unmatched to any gene: 6. CDR3 length: 14 amino acids. Germline values: CDR1 LGHNA, CDR2 YSLEER. CDR3: CASSLGQGEGELFF. The CDR3 DNA reads TGCGCCAGCAGCCTTGGACAGGGAGAGGGGGAGCTGTTTTTT.

The chain recombines TRBV7-9 with TRBJ2-2; D unresolved. The ends were cut back, 1 base at V and 8 bases at J, with 17 bases in the middle. The CDR3 runs 16 residues. The germline V gene encodes CDR1 SEHNR and CDR2 FQNEAQ (reference sequence). The CDR3 sequence: CASSLEQRPELGELFF. In DNA, the CDR3 is TGTGCCAGCAGCTTAGAACAAAGACCGGAGTTGGGGGAGCTGTTTTTT.

J is TRBJ2-7 and V is TRBV5-5; possible D gene TRBD1, 5 bases. V was trimmed by 3 bases and J by 3 bases, leaving 10 bases between them. The germline V gene encodes CDR1 SGHKS and CDR2 YYEKEE (reference sequence). This CDR3 has 13 residues. The CDR3 DNA follows: TGTGCCAGCAGCTCGGACACTTTCTACGAGCAGTACTTC. Protein sequence: CASSSDTFYEQYF.

The CDR3 DNA reads TGTGCCAGCAGTCCCGCTTCTCCTAATGAGCAGTTCTTC. Protein: CASSPASPNEQFF. The rearrangement joins TRBV12-3 or TRBV12-4 to TRBJ2-1, with D unresolved. The CDR3 sequence is 13 residues long. The V and J ends lost 5 bases and 7 bases respectively, with 12 bases between them.

The V and J genes are TRBV6-5 and TRBJ1-4; perhaps TRBD1 as D (6 bases). Germline lookup yields CDR1 MNHEY and CDR2 SVGAGI. V gave up 4 bases and J gave up 8 bases, with 17 bases separating them. This CDR3 has 15 residues. CDR3 sequence (DNA): TGTGCCAGCAGTTCCGGGGTGACAGGCGCCGAAAAACTGTTTTTT. It yields the protein CASSSGVTGAEKLFF.

The chain carries TRBV7-6 and TRBJ2-7, with D tentatively TRBD1 or TRBD2 (5 bases each). This CDR3 contains 15 residues. V was trimmed by 2 bases and J by 5 bases, leaving 16 bases between them. CDR1 and CDR2 from the germline V gene are SGHVS and FNYEAQ. CDR3 protein: CASSLLYGTTHEQYF. The CDR3 nucleotides are TGTGCCAGCAGCTTATTATACGGGACCACCCACGAGCAGTACTTC.

V gene TRBV12-3 or TRBV12-4 combines with J gene TRBJ2-7; D call uncertain. The CDR3 loop spans 12 amino acids. V lost 4 bases and J lost 6, with 10 bases in between. CDR3 sequence: CASSSPHGEQYF. The CDR3 nucleotides read TGTGCCAGCAGTTCCCCTCACGGCGAGCAGTACTTC.

The gene calls are TRBV12-3 or TRBV12-4 and TRBJ1-2; 7 positions match TRBD1. The CDR3 totals 14 residues. The junction had 10 bases not matched to a gene; V was cut back by 6 bases and J by 6 bases. Written as DNA, the CDR3 is TGTGCCAGCAGCTCCGACAGGGAGTCGGATGGCTACACCTTC. It encodes CASSSDRESDGYTF.

The table lists this clonotype with a few counts. This sequence joins TRBV15 and TRBJ2-1, with TRBD2 matching over 7 bases. The trim removed 5 bases at V and 5 bases at J, leaving 9 bases unmatched. The CDR3 consists of 15 residues. Germline V gene sequence: CDR1 LNHNV, CDR2 YYDKDF (reference sequence). The CDR3 loop is CATSSYGTNDNEQFF. CDR3 coding DNA: TGTGCCACCAGCTCCTACGGGACTAACGACAATGAGCAGTTCTTC.

The chain is built from TRBV12-3 or TRBV12-4 and TRBJ1-1, with D possibly matching TRBD1 (5 bases). V dropped 1 base and J dropped 8 bases, with 14 bases sitting between them. This CDR3 region has 14 residues. CDR3 loop: CASSLGGTLGEAFF. The CDR3 region has the DNA TGTGCCAGCAGTTTAGGAGGGACCCTCGGCGAAGCTTTCTTT.

The V and J genes are TRBV7-2 and TRBJ1-5; unclear D gene. V lost 2 bases and J lost 6, with 11 bases in between. This CDR3 comprises 14 residues. Germline V CDR1 and CDR2: SGHTA, FQGNSA. The CDR3 loop reads CASSLLTSAQPQHF. In DNA, the CDR3 is TGTGCCAGCAGCTTACTGACAAGCGCTCAGCCCCAGCATTTT. The variable domain in full, with the rest retrieved from reference TRBV7-2 and TRBJ1-5, is GAGVSQSPSNKVTEKGKDVELRCDPISGHTALYWYRQSLGQGLEFLIYFQGNSAPDKSGLPSDRFSAERTGGSVSTLTIQRTQQEDSAVYLCASSLLTSAQPQHFGDGTRLSIL.

The rearrangement uses TRBV20-1 and TRBJ2-1, with D perhaps TRBD2 (6 bases). CDR1 DFQATT and CDR2 SNEGSKA come from the germline V gene (reference sequence). The V and J ends lost 5 bases and 7 bases respectively, with 24 bases between them. This CDR3 contains 16 residues. The CDR3 here is CSAFPLTERVYNEQFF. The DNA of the CDR3 is TGCAGTGCTTTCCCCCTGACTGAGCGGGTGTATAATGAGCAGTTCTTC.

The V gene is TRBV10-2, the J gene TRBJ2-1; possibly TRBD2 for D (6 bases). The ends were cut back, 8 bases at V and 5 bases at J, with 28 bases in the middle. Per the germline V gene, CDR1 is WSHSY and CDR2 is SAAADI. This CDR3 has 18 amino acids. CDR3 residues: CASRIRWRGDPTDNEQFF. For the CDR3, the DNA is TGCGCCAGCCGAATAAGGTGGCGGGGAGACCCAACTGACAATGAGCAGTTCTTC.

This clonotype has just a few counts. The chain links TRBV7-9 to TRBJ1-6, with 7 nucleotides matching TRBD1. The CDR3 length is 15 residues. CDR1 and CDR2 from the germline V gene are SEHNR and FQNEAQ (reference sequence). Trimming took 0 bases from V and 10 from J; bases not matched to a gene: 6. The CDR3 is CASSLAGGLKSPLHF. The CDR3 coding sequence is TGTGCCAGCAGCTTAGCAGGGGGCTTAAAGTCACCCCTCCACTTT.